Below are 21 T cell receptor beta chains sequenced from a single sample in a study of response to subunit inactivated influenza vaccine. TCRdb analysed the RT-PCR reads with MiXCR anew, one entry per CDR3 protein. The top ten hold 10% to 15% of the sample, which has approximately 530,000 distinct CDR3 sequences, less than 8% seen once. Sequenced here: PBMCs from blood, sampled less than 30 months after vaccination. The receptors stem from a man in his fifties or sixties who received an inactivated influenza vaccine.

This clonotype was detected ten times or more. The rearrangement uses TRBV6-1 and TRBJ1-1; 7 bases align to TRBD1. This CDR3 contains 16 residues. The germline V gene has CDR1 MNHNS and CDR2 SASEGT. The V and J ends lost 6 bases and 0 bases, in that order; junction bases with no gene match: 10. The CDR3, as DNA: TGTGCCAGCAGGACCCGACAGGGAACTCTGAACACTGAAGCTTTCTTT. It yields the protein CASRTRQGTLNTEAFF.

This clonotype was seen a few times. The chain has TRBV4-3 and TRBJ2-2; D possibly corresponds to TRBD1 (6 bases). Germline lookup yields CDR1 LGHNA and CDR2 YSLEER. The V gene lost 6 bases and the J gene lost 5 bases, with 13 bases spanning the gap. The CDR3 has 14 amino acids. CDR3 loop: CASRRAGVTGELFF. CDR3 DNA: TGCGCCAGCAGGAGGGCAGGGGTAACCGGGGAGCTGTTTTTT.

This clonotype has only a few counts. The V call is TRBV27, the J call TRBJ1-2; D might be TRBD1 (5 bases). V was trimmed by 5 bases and J by 7 bases, leaving 17 bases between them. The CDR3 has 14 amino acids. Germline assignment: CDR1 MNHEY and CDR2 SMNVEV (reference sequence). CDR3 protein: CASSLRGEKSGYTF. CDR3 sequence (DNA): TGTGCCAGCAGTCTCCGGGGGGAGAAGAGTGGCTACACCTTC.

The genes are TRBV20-1 and TRBJ2-1, with a possible D match to TRBD2 (8 bases). This CDR3 region has 13 residues. Germline loops: CDR1 DFQATT, CDR2 SNEGSKA (reference sequence). V lost 2 bases, J lost 10 bases, and 15 bases lay in between. DNA of the CDR3: TGCAGTGCTAGACGGGAGGGGGCCCGCGAGCAGTTCTTC. Its translation: CSARREGAREQFF.

This clonotype appeared a few times. The chain has TRBV29-1 and TRBJ1-5; possibly TRBD1 for D (5 bases). The CDR3 extends over 12 amino acids. V gave up 5 bases and J gave up 7 bases, with 12 bases separating them. CDR1 SQVTM and CDR2 ANQGSEA come from the germline V gene. CDR3: CSVSWGNQPQHF. The CDR3 bases are TGCAGCGTTAGTTGGGGGAACCAGCCCCAGCATTTT.

The chain combines TRBV21-1 with TRBJ2-7; the table calls TRBD2, which could not be checked here. TRBV21-1 represents a pseudogene. This CDR3 is built from 16 residues. CDR3 sequence (DNA): TGTGCCAGCAGCAAAGGGACTAGCGGAGAAACCTACGAGCAGTACTTC. It specifies CASSKGTSGETYEQYF.

This clonotype appeared many times. J is TRBJ2-5 and V is TRBV2, with 9 bases that match TRBD2. Trimming at V came to 0 bases and at J to 1 base, leaving 6 bases not matched to a gene. Looked up from germline, CDR1 is SNHLY and CDR2 is FYNNEI. CDR3 length equals 17 residues. The CDR3 reads CASSEAGSGRRQETQYF. The CDR3 region has the DNA TGTGCCAGCAGTGAAGCTGGGAGCGGGAGGCGCCAAGAGACCCAGTACTTC.

This clonotype was detected a few times. The chain joins TRBV20-1 to TRBJ2-7; TRBD1 is a possible D gene (5 bases). Germline CDR1 is DFQATT and CDR2 is SNEGSKA (reference sequence). The CDR3 has 14 residues. With 3 bases removed from V and 3 bases from J, the gap between germline ends came to 15 bases. In DNA, the CDR3 is TGCAGTGCTAGGACAGTTCGTACCGACTACGAGCAGTACTTC. Translated: CSARTVRTDYEQYF.

This clonotype was observed a handful of times. The chain employs TRBV11-1 and TRBJ2-1; 14 bases line up with TRBD2. CDR3 size: 19 residues. Looked up from germline, CDR1 is SGHAT and CDR2 is FQDESV (reference sequence). V shed 8 bases and J 0 bases; nucleotides not matched to a gene: 12. As DNA, the CDR3 is TGTGCCAGCGGACCGGGACTAGCGGGAGCCGCCCTCTCCTACAATGAGCAGTTCTTC. Translating it yields CASGPGLAGAALSYNEQFF.

The chain combines TRBV20-1 with TRBJ1-1, with D unresolved. Germline V gene sequence: CDR1 DFQATT, CDR2 SNEGSKA (reference sequence). The V end lost 5 bases, the J end lost 1 base, and 8 bases lay between the germline ends. This CDR3 has 12 residues. CDR3 loop: CSAFDPNTEAFF. The CDR3 DNA reads TGCAGTGCTTTTGACCCGAACACTGAAGCTTTCTTT.

This clonotype was counted at least ten times. CDR3 region: CASSWGTDTQYF. DNA of the CDR3: TGTGCCAGCAGCTGGGGCACAGATACGCAGTATTTT. This chain links TRBV7-2 with TRBJ2-3, with unresolved D. The CDR3 is made up of 12 amino acids. The V and J ends lost 4 bases and 1 base respectively, with 3 bases between them. From germline, CDR1 is SGHTA and CDR2 FQGNSA.

This clonotype turned up a few times. This chain links TRBV2 with TRBJ2-5; 7 bases match TRBD2. CDR1 SNHLY and CDR2 FYNNEI come from the germline V gene. This CDR3 is built from 15 residues. Unmatched junction bases numbered 14, after V lost 8 bases and J lost 5 bases. CDR3 nucleotides: TGTGCCAGCGAACGAGCGGGGAAGCCGGAGGAGACCCAGTACTTC. This codes for CASERAGKPEETQYF.

This chain joins TRBV7-2 and TRBJ2-7, with 7 bases aligning to TRBD2. V shed 5 bases and J 6 bases; nucleotides not matched to a gene: 10. In germline, CDR1 is SGHTA, CDR2 FQGNSA. CDR3 length: 14 residues. The CDR3 bases are TGTGCCAGCAGCCCCCCTAGCGGTGGAGGCGAGCAGTACTTC. This sequence encodes CASSPPSGGGEQYF. Complete variable domain (other parts from reference TRBV7-2 and TRBJ2-7): GAGVSQSPSNKVTEKGKDVELRCDPISGHTALYWYRQSLGQGLEFLIYFQGNSAPDKSGLPSDRFSAERTGGSVSTLTIQRTQQEDSAVYLCASSPPSGGGEQYFGPGTRLTVT.

The chain couples TRBV7-9 to TRBJ2-1; D perhaps matches TRBD2 (6 bases). Between the trimmed V and J ends, which lost 1 base and 4 bases, there was a span of 11 bases. The CDR3 has 15 residues. CDR1 and CDR2 (germline): SEHNR, FQNEAQ (reference sequence). The CDR3 region has the DNA TGTGCCAGCAGCTTAGTCGGGAGCCTTTACAATGAGCAGTTCTTC. Amino acids: CASSLVGSLYNEQFF.

This chain links TRBV7-8 with TRBJ2-3; 12 nucleotides line up with TRBD2. V was clipped by 5 bases and J by 5 bases; unmatched bases: 5. In germline, CDR1 is SGHVS, CDR2 FQNEAQ. The CDR3 sequence is 15 residues long. The CDR3 DNA is TGTGCCAGCAGCGCTAGCGGGAGGGCTATAGATACGCAGTATTTT. This codes for CASSASGRAIDTQYF.

The rearrangement links TRBV29-1 to TRBJ1-3; D possibly corresponds to TRBD1 (5 bases). Trimming shortened V by 4 bases and J by 4 bases, and 11 bases separated the two germline ends. Per germline, CDR1 SQVTM and CDR2 ANQGSEA. This CDR3 region has 13 residues. For the CDR3, the DNA is TGCAGCGTTGTGAAGGGGTCGGGAAACACCATATATTTT. It codes for CSVVKGSGNTIYF.

The rearrangement uses TRBV28 and TRBJ2-5, with TRBD2 identical over 7 bases. Germline CDR1 and CDR2: MDHEN and SYDVKM. This CDR3 is 14 amino acids long. The trim removed 8 bases at V and 4 bases at J, leaving 10 bases unmatched. The CDR3: CASDAAGRLETQYF. The CDR3 DNA is TGTGCCAGCGACGCAGCGGGGCGTTTAGAGACCCAGTACTTC.

This chain uses TRBV2 with TRBJ2-7, with 8 bases fitting TRBD2. With V trimmed by 7 bases and J by 1 base, 6 bases remained unmatched. The CDR3 has 14 amino acids. The V gene's germline CDR1 is SNHLY and CDR2 FYNNEI. The CDR3 protein is CASTIAGISYEQYF. CDR3 coding DNA: TGTGCCAGCACGATAGCGGGAATATCCTACGAGCAGTACTTC.

The sample holds a few counts of this clonotype. The J gene is TRBJ2-7, the V gene TRBV9; 7 nucleotides line up with TRBD2. CDR1 and CDR2 (germline): SGDLS, YYNGEE. J was trimmed by 2 bases and V by 4 bases; bases with no gene match: 6. CDR3 length: 14 residues. Here the CDR3 DNA reads TGTGCCAGCAGCCTTAGCGGGCCCCCCTACGAGCAGTACTTC. Encoded protein: CASSLSGPPYEQYF.

In DNA form, the CDR3 reads TGCAGTGCGAGTACTAGCACGGGGCAAGAGACCCAGTACTTC. This translates into CSASTSTGQETQYF. V and J are TRBV20-1 and TRBJ2-5, with D perhaps matching TRBD2 (6 bases). The V gene's germline CDR1 is DFQATT and CDR2 SNEGSKA (reference sequence). CDR3 size: 14 residues. The ends were cut back, 6 bases at V and 2 bases at J, with 16 bases in the middle.

This clonotype showed up just a few times. The chain combines TRBV30 with TRBJ1-3; TRBD1 agrees at 7 bases. The CDR3 spans 14 residues. Germline-derived CDR1 and CDR2 are GTSNPN and SVGIG (reference sequence). CDR3 bases: TGTGCTTGGGCGAGGGGGCTGTCTGGAAACACCATATATTTT. Its protein is CAWARGLSGNTIYF.